Below, one TCR beta chain is given with its context. Its antigen is not known. The data originate from a study of blood T cells in healthy people across ages. Study-wide results and limits: Older age went with lower TCR beta diversity per million T cells, in a roughly linear way.

Then a second PCR, running roughly 7 to 11 cycles, was carried out with a sample-barcoded 5' primer and a J-beta primer mix. TCRdb fed the 5' RACE reads into MiXCR, producing one record per CDR3 protein. The table lists 540,000 or so distinct CDR3 sequences, 25% to 30% of them singletons. Germline CDR1 SGDLS, CDR2 YYNGEE. V was clipped by 7 bases and J by 4 bases, with 14 bases between them. CDR3 size: 13 residues. The donors, aged 6 to 90, were healthy Caucasians from Russia. No fewer than 6.5 million PBMCs went into each sample. This chain links TRBV9 with TRBJ2-5; D may be TRBD1 or TRBD2 (5 bases each). The receptor's source is a woman between 70 and 85 years old in good health. The material sequenced was blood. CDR3 nucleotide sequence: TGTGCCAGCGGGGGACCCAGTGGAGAGACCCAGTACTTC. Translated: CASGGPSGETQYF.